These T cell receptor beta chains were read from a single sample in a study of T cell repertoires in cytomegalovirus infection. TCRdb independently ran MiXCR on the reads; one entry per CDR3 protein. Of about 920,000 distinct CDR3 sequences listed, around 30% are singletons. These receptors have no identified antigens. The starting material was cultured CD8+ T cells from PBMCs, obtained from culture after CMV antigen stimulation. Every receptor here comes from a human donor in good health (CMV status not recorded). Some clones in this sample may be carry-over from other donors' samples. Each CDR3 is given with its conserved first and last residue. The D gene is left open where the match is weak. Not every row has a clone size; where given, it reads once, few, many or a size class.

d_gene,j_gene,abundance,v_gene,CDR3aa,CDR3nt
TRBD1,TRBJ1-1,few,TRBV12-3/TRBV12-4,CASTPDREGDWSTEAFF,TGTGCCAGCACCCCCGACAGGGAGGGGGATTGGAGCACTGAAGCTTTCTTT
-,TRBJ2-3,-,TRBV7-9,CASSKGVTDTQYF,TGTGCCAGCAGCAAAGGGGTCACAGATACGCAGTATTTT
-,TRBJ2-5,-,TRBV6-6,CASSYSALEGLEETQYF,TGTGCCAGCAGTTACTCGGCCCTGGAGGGTCTAGAGGAGACCCAGTACTTC
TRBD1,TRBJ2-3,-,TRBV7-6,CASSSRPGTVADTQYF,TGTGCCAGCAGCTCCCGTCCCGGGACAGTGGCAGATACGCAGTATTTT
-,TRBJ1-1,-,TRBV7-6,CASLGGGGTEAFF,TGTGCCAGCTTAGGGGGAGGAGGCACTGAAGCTTTCTTT
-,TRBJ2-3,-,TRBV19,CASSPLSGDTQYF,TGTGCCAGTAGTCCCCTCTCCGGGGATACGCAGTATTTT
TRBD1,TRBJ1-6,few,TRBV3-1,CASSQGTGESPLHF,TGTGCCAGCAGCCAAGGGACAGGGGAATCACCCCTCCACTTT
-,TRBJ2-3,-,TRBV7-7,CASSTYITDTQYF,TGTGCTAGCAGCACCTATATAACAGATACGCAGTATTTT
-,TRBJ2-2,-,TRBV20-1,CSALTLGGRNTGELFF,TGCAGTGCTCTCACCCTTGGGGGGAGGAACACCGGGGAGCTGTTTTTT
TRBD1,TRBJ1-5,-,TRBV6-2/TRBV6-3,CASSYLVPGQGIILF,TGTGCCAGCAGTTACCTAGTCCCGGGACAGGGGATCATCCTATTT
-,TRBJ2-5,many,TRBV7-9,CASSPDRGVVSTQYF,TGTGCCAGCAGCCCCGACAGAGGGGTAGTATCGACCCAGTACTTC
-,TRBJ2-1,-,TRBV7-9,CASSPWSGSPISYNEQFF,TGTGCCAGCAGCCCTTGGTCTGGGTCCCCGATCTCCTACAATGAGCAGTTCTTC
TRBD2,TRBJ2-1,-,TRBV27,CASSPGTSSNEQFF,TGTGCCAGCAGTCCAGGGACTAGCAGCAATGAGCAGTTCTTC
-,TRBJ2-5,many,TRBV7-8,CASSPPGHPDQETQYF,TGTGCCAGCAGCCCACCGGGACACCCAGACCAAGAGACCCAGTACTTC